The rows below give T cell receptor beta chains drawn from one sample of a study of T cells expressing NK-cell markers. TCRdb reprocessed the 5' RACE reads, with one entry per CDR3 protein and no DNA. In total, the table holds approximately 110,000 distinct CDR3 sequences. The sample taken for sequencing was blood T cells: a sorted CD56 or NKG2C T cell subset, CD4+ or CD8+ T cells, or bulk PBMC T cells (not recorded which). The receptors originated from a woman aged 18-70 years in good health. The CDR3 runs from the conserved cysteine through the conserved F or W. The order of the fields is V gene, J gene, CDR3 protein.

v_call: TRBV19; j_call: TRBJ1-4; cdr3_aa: CASSIAESNEKLFF
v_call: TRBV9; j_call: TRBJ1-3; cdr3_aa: CASSVASGNTIYF
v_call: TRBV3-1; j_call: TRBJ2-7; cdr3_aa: CASSHPGTEYEQYF
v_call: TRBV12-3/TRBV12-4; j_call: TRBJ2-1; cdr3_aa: CASRPGSNEQFF
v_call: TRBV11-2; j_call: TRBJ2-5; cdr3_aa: CASSLPVGGKETQYF
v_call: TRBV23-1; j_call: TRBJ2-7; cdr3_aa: CASSQSRPTSGRIYEQYF
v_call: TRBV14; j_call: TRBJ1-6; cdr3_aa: CASSEGTDSYNSPLHF
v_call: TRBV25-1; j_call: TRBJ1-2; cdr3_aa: CASSGFWSYGYTF
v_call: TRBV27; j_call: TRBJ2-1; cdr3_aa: CASSRDRTDEFF
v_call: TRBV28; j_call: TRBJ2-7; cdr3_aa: CASRVSYEQYF
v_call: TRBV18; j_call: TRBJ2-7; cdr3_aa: CASSPPGGVMDEQYF
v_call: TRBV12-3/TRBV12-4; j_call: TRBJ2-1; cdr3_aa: CASSLAGGGNEQFF
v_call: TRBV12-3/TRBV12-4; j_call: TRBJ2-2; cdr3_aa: CASSFRDRGTGELFF
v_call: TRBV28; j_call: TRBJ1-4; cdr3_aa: CASSLSTGTPTNEKLFF
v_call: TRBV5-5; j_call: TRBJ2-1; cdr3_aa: CASDGSSSYNEQFF
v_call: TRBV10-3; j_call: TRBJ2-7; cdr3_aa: CAISEADHYEQYF
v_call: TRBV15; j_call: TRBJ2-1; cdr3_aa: CATSRGRGITYNEQFF
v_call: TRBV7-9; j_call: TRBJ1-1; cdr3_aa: CASSPLDTGYTEAFF
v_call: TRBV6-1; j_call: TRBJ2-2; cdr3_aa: CASRGRDTGELFF
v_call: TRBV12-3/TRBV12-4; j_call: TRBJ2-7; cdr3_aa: CASAPPLTSGYYEQYF
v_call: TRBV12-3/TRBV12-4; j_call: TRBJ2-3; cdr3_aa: CASSLALRTSYSTDTQYF
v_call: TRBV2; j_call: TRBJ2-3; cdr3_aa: CASSEAQRGPYYTQYF
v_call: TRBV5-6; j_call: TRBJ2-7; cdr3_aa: CASSYLQGYEQYF
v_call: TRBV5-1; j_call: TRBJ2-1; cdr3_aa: CASSLWGLADNNEQFF
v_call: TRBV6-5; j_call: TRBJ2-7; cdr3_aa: CASSYTWLGGQNEQYF
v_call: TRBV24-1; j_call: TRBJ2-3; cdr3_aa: CATIGGDGTQYF
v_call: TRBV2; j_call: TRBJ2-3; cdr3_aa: CASSSTGTGDSDTQYF